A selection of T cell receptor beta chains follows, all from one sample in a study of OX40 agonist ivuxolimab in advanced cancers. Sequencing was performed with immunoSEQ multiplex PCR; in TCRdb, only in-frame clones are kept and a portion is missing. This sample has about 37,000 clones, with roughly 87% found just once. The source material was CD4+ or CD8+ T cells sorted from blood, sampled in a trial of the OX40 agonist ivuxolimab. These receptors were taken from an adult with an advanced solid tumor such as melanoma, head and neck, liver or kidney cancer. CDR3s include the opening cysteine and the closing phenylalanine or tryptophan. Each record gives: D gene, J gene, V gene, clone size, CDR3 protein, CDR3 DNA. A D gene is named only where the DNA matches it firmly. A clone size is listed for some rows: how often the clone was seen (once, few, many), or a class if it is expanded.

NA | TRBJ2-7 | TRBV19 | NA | CASAGYGGRAEQYF | TGTGCCAGCGCGGGCTATGGGGGGCGAGCCGAGCAGTACTTC
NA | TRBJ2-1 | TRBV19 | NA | CASSPDPVTYNEQFF | TGTGCCAGTAGTCCCGACCCGGTAACCTACAATGAGCAGTTCTTC
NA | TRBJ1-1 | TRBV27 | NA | CASSLYGPPPTEAFF | TGTGCCAGCAGTTTATACGGGCCCCCCCCAACTGAAGCTTTCTTT
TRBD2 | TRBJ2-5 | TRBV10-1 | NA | CASSEGLAGIQETQYF | TGCGCCAGCAGTGAGGGACTAGCGGGGATTCAAGAGACCCAGTACTTC
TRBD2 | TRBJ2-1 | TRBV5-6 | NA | CASSLEGGGSYNEQFF | TGTGCCAGCAGCTTGGAGGGCGGGGGGAGCTACAATGAGCAGTTCTTC
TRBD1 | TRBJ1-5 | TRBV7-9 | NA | CATRTGNQPQHF | TGTGCCACCAGGACAGGGAATCAGCCCCAGCATTTT
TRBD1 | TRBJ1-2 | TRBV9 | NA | CASSPGTDGDYGYTF | TGTGCCAGCAGCCCGGGGACAGACGGGGACTATGGCTACACCTTC
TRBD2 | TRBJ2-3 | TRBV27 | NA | CASSLLSGGFTDTQYF | TGTGCCAGCAGTCTTCTTAGCGGGGGGTTCACAGATACGCAGTATTTT
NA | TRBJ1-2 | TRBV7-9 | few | CASSQAQRLEGYTF | TGTGCCAGCAGCCAGGCCCAAAGGCTTGAAGGCTACACCTTC
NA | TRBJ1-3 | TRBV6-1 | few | CASSAKAGDFGNTIYF | TGTGCCAGCAGTGCGAAGGCAGGGGATTTTGGAAACACCATATATTTT
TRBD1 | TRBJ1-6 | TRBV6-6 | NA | CASSSTGGQGGSPLHF | TGTGCCAGCAGCTCCACAGGGGGACAGGGAGGATCACCCCTCCACTTT
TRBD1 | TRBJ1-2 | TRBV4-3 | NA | CASSLSGTGEAYGYTF | TGCGCCAGCAGCCTATCCGGGACAGGGGAGGCCTATGGCTACACCTTC